Listed below are T cell receptor beta chains from one sample, sequenced in a study of blood T cells in healthy people across ages. TCRdb re-analysed the 5' RACE reads in MiXCR, keeping a single row per CDR3 protein. This table has 550,000 to 750,000 distinct CDR3 sequences, under 25% appearing once. The sequenced sample was blood. Every receptor here comes from a man in his 70s in good health. Both conserved end residues are part of each CDR3. The D gene is left open where the match is weak. Size tells how often a clone was seen (once, few, many) or the class of an expanded clone, and some rows leave it out.

>12|TRBV28|TRBJ2-5|many|.
TGTGCCAGCATGGTTGGTCGTGAGACCCAGTACTTC
CASMVGRETQYF
>14|TRBV3-1|TRBJ2-4|.|.
TGTGCCAGCAGCCAGACGACGGGAATGGCCATTCAGTACTTC
CASSQTTGMAIQYF
>19|TRBV7-2|TRBJ2-1|.|TRBD2
TGTGCCAGCAGCACGTTTTCGGTGGTAGCGGGAGCGGGGTACAATGAGCAGTTCTTC
CASSTFSVVAGAGYNEQFF
>18|TRBV9|TRBJ2-1|.|TRBD2
TGTGCCAGCAGCGTAGGATCTAGCGGGGTTAGCTCCTACAATGAGCAGTTCTTC
CASSVGSSGVSSYNEQFF
>15|TRBV9|TRBJ2-1|few|TRBD2
TGTGCCAGCAGCGGGACTAGCGGGAGAGGCAATGAGCAGTTCTTC
CASSGTSGRGNEQFF
>16|TRBV5-1|TRBJ1-3|few|TRBD1
TGCGCCAGCAGCTTGGGACACGGGACAGATCGAAACACCATATATTTT
CASSLGHGTDRNTIYF
>16|TRBV14|TRBJ2-7|few|TRBD2
TGTACCAGCAGCCGAGGACTAGCGGGAGTAAGATACGAGCAGTACTTC
CTSSRGLAGVRYEQYF
>19|TRBV6-1|TRBJ2-6|.|TRBD1
TGTGCCAGCAGTGAAGTCAGGGGGCAACCCAACTCTGGGGCCAACGTCCTGACTTTC
CASSEVRGQPNSGANVLTF
>16|TRBV5-1|TRBJ1-2|many|.
TGCGCCAGCAGCTTGGGGTCGACGCTTGGGTTCTATGGCTACACCTTC
CASSLGSTLGFYGYTF
>15|TRBV28|TRBJ2-3|few|.
TGTGCCAGCAGTTTAGGGGCGCCTAGCACAGATACGCAGTATTTT
CASSLGAPSTDTQYF
>11|TRBV20-1|TRBJ2-7|.|.
TGCAGTGCTAGAGATAAGGTCGAGCAGTACTTC
CSARDKVEQYF
>13|TRBV7-9|TRBJ2-7|few|.
TGTGCCAGCAGCCTCGGGGCTCTCGACGAGCAGTACTTC
CASSLGALDEQYF
>15|TRBV6-2/TRBV6-3|TRBJ2-4|.|.
TGTGCCAGCAGCTATCGACGGGAAGCCAAAAACATTCAGTACTTC
CASSYRREAKNIQYF
>14|TRBV6-6|TRBJ1-3|.|.
TGTGCCAGCGGGGAGGAGAGCTCTGGAAACACCATATATTTT
CASGEESSGNTIYF
>15|TRBV5-1|TRBJ1-1|few|TRBD1
TGCGCCAGCAGCACGACCGGGACAGCGAACACTGAAGCTTTCTTT
CASSTTGTANTEAFF
>13|TRBV9|TRBJ2-5|few|.
TGTGCCAGCAGCGGACACCCTGAAGAGACCCAGTACTTC
CASSGHPEETQYF
>14|TRBV7-2|TRBJ2-5|.|TRBD2
TGCGCCGGCAGCGTGACTAGCGGGGCCGAGACCCAGTACTTC
CAGSVTSGAETQYF